Listed here are 23 T cell receptor beta chains from one sample, sequenced in a study of T cells in Graves' hyperthyroidism and ophthalmopathy. The TCR beta CDR3 regions underwent amplification using RNA transcripts as the source. Primed by the HTBI set, a first-round RT-PCR was run on the TCR CDR3. From the multiplex PCR reads, TCRdb called clonotypes with MiXCR, one entry per CDR3 protein. The sample holds a few hundred thousand distinct CDR3 sequences, roughly 50% seen once. Sample: peripheral blood or thyroid tissue (not recorded which). The receptors originated from a woman aged 18 to 35 with Graves' hyperthyroidism.

The chain has TRBV7-2 and TRBJ1-5; D possibly corresponds to TRBD1 (6 bases). CDR3 length: 18 residues. CDR1 and CDR2 (germline): SGHTA, FQGNSA. V lost 5 bases and J 2 bases, leaving 22 bases between the germline ends. The CDR3 is CASSQDGRGGFGNQPQHF. Here the CDR3 DNA reads TGTGCCAGCAGCCAAGACGGGCGAGGGGGGTTTGGCAATCAGCCCCAGCATTTT. Full variable domain (missing parts from reference TRBV7-2 and TRBJ1-5): GAGVSQSPSNKVTEKGKDVELRCDPISGHTALYWYRQSLGQGLEFLIYFQGNSAPDKSGLPSDRFSAERTGGSVSTLTIQRTQQEDSAVYLCASSQDGRGGFGNQPQHFGDGTRLSIL.

This clonotype has a handful of counts. V gene TRBV3-1 combines with J gene TRBJ2-7, with D unclear. Trimming removed 1 base at V and 3 bases at J, with 4 bases between. Germline assignment: CDR1 LGHDT and CDR2 YNNKEL (reference sequence). CDR3 length: 12 residues. CDR3 in amino acids: CASSQALYEQYF. As DNA, the CDR3 is TGTGCCAGCAGCCAAGCCCTCTACGAGCAGTACTTC.

The chain recombines TRBV20-1 with TRBJ1-5; perhaps TRBD1 as D (5 bases). Between the trimmed V and J ends, which lost 1 base and 6 bases, there was a span of 16 bases. Germline loops: CDR1 DFQATT, CDR2 SNEGSKA (reference sequence). This CDR3 is built from 15 residues. DNA of the CDR3: TGCAGTGCTAGAGTAGGGCAGGGATGGACTCAGCCCCAGCATTTT. Translating it yields CSARVGQGWTQPQHF.

J is TRBJ1-2 and V is TRBV4-1, with 10 bases lining up with TRBD1. The germline CDR1 and CDR2 sequences are MGHRA and YSYEKL. The CDR3 has 16 residues. Unmatched junction bases numbered 5, after V lost 1 base and J lost 3 bases. The CDR3 coding sequence is TGCGCCAGCAGCCAAGCGCCGGGACAGGGGTACTATGGCTACACCTTC. Its translation is CASSQAPGQGYYGYTF.

This clonotype was picked up many times. V and J are TRBV7-3 and TRBJ2-2, with D tentatively TRBD1 (5 bases). Trimming left V 3 bases short and J 3 bases short, with 8 bases between. The CDR3 sequence is 14 residues long. Germline-derived CDR1 and CDR2 are SGHTA and FQGTGA. Here the CDR3 DNA reads TGTGCCAGCAGCTTCGACAGAGACACCGGGGAGCTGTTTTTT. Amino acids: CASSFDRDTGELFF.

This clonotype was counted between two and nine times. This rearrangement joins TRBV7-2 to TRBJ2-5; D is tentatively TRBD1 or TRBD2 (5 bases each). This CDR3 has 15 amino acids. CDR1 is SGHTA, CDR2 FQGNSA, per germline. Trimming took off 7 bases at V and 2 bases at J, with 17 bases between the two ends. The CDR3 nucleotides read TGTGCCAGCACCCCCCGCCGGGGCCAGCAAGAGACCCAGTACTTC. Protein product: CASTPRRGQQETQYF.

The rearrangement links TRBV11-2 to TRBJ2-3; TRBD2 might be the D (5 bases). CDR1 is SGHAT, CDR2 FQNNGV, per germline. The CDR3 extends over 14 amino acids. Trimming stripped 7 bases from V and 1 base from J, with 12 bases between. The CDR3 sequence: CASNIALGTDTQYF. CDR3 in DNA: TGTGCCAGCAACATAGCGTTAGGCACAGATACGCAGTATTTT. The full variable domain, with the rest looked up from reference TRBV11-2 and TRBJ2-3, is EAGVAQSPRYKIIEKRQSVAFWCNPISGHATLYWYQQILGQGPKLLIQFQNNGVVDDSQLPKDRFSAERLKGVDSTLKIQPAKLEDSAVYLCASNIALGTDTQYFGPGTRLTVL.

This clonotype was observed many times. Compared with germline, one end of the junction differs, possibly owing to a read error. This CDR3 reads CASSETGAPFF. Here the CDR3 DNA reads TGTGCCAGCAGTGAGACAGGCGCCCCCTTCTTC. The chain has TRBV2 and TRBJ2-7; weak D call: TRBD1 (6 bases). Germline V lookup: CDR1 SNHLY, CDR2 FYNNEI. The CDR3 sequence is 11 residues long.

In its sample, this clonotype was seen many times. The chain employs TRBV5-1 and TRBJ1-2, with 7 bases identical to TRBD1. CDR3 length: 13 amino acids. Trimming removed 9 bases from V and 1 base from J; junction bases left unmatched: 6. Germline V gives CDR1 SGHRS, CDR2 YFSETQ. CDR3 protein: CAILQGRNYGYTF. The CDR3 coding sequence is TGCGCCATCCTACAGGGGCGTAACTATGGCTACACCTTC. The full variable domain, in which reference TRBV5-1 and TRBJ1-2 provide the parts outside the CDR3, is KAGVTQTPRYLIKTRGQQVTLSCSPISGHRSVSWYQQTPGQGLQFLFEYFSETQRNKGNFPGRFSGRQFSNSRSEMNVSTLELGDSALYLCAILQGRNYGYTFGSGTRLTVV.

This clonotype has at least ten counts. V and J are TRBV20-1 and TRBJ2-5, with D possibly called TRBD1 or TRBD2 (6 bases each). The CDR3 is 15 amino acids. V was cut by 4 bases and J by 1 base, with 16 bases left in between. Germline-derived CDR1 and CDR2 are DFQATT and SNEGSKA (reference sequence). CDR3 coding DNA: TGCAGTGCTAACGGGGGCCGCCAACTCCAAGAGACCCAGTACTTC. Translation gives CSANGGRQLQETQYF.

With regard to this clonotype: In this CDR3 the conserved last residue, phenylalanine or tryptophan, is missing, so a read error is likely. The DNA is left out, because the CDR3 cannot be placed on it with certainty; the CDR3 is given as TCRdb lists it. The chain is built from TRBV7-9 and TRBJ2-6; no DNA check was done on the table's D call, TRBD2. Counting both end residues, the CDR3 totals 9 amino acids. Germline loops: CDR1 SEHNR, CDR2 FQNEAQ (reference sequence). The CDR3 loop reads CASRTPRGS.

This chain links TRBV5-6 with TRBJ1-3; D is uncertain. The length of the CDR3 is 14 residues. The germline V gene encodes CDR1 SGHDT and CDR2 YYEEEE. Trimming took 3 bases from V and 8 from J, leaving 15 bases between them. In nucleotides, the CDR3 is TGTGCCAGCAGCTCTCAGCCGGGAGGCTACACCATATATTTT. Its translation is CASSSQPGGYTIYF.

There are many counts of this clonotype. V gene TRBV12-3 or TRBV12-4 combines with J gene TRBJ2-7; 7 nucleotides match TRBD1. The CDR3 is 14 amino acids. V lost 2 bases, J lost 3 bases, and 4 bases stayed unmatched. DNA for the CDR3: TGTGCCAGCAGTTTAACAGGGGACGGCTACGAGCAGTACTTC. Encoded protein: CASSLTGDGYEQYF.

The rearrangement links TRBV11-2 to TRBJ1-5; D not certain. There are 15 residues in the CDR3. V lost 9 bases and J lost 2, with 17 bases in between. Germline V gene sequence: CDR1 SGHAT, CDR2 FQNNGV. The CDR3 DNA reads TGTGCCAGGACCGCCCGGGGATGGGGCAATCAGCCCCAGCATTTT. Residues: CARTARGWGNQPQHF.

This clonotype was seen a handful of times. V gene TRBV11-2 combines with J gene TRBJ1-1; D uncertain. Germline loops: CDR1 SGHAT, CDR2 FQNNGV. Trimming removed 6 bases from V and 1 base from J, with 15 bases in between. The CDR3 consists of 15 residues. The DNA for the CDR3 is TGTGCCAGCAGTCCCGGACTAGCTAAGAACACTGAAGCTTTCTTT. It specifies CASSPGLAKNTEAFF.

About this clonotype itself: A much larger clone is a single base away; this may be a read error. The rearrangement joins TRBV7-3 to TRBJ2-7; D remains ambiguous. V was clipped by 4 bases and J by 7 bases, with 17 bases between them. CDR1 and CDR2 from the germline V gene are SGHTA and FQGTGA. This CDR3 region has 14 residues. The CDR3 nucleotides are TGTGCCAGCAGCTCCTCGGGCCAATACAATGAGCAGTACTTC. It translates to CASSSSGQYNEQYF.

The chain is built from TRBV10-3 and TRBJ1-2; D is uncertain. V lost 0 bases to trimming and J lost 2 bases, with 25 bases between them. Germline loops: CDR1 ENHRY, CDR2 SYGVKD. The CDR3 extends over 20 amino acids. The CDR3 loop is CAISESTAQALKGANYGYTF. The CDR3, as DNA: TGTGCCATCAGTGAGTCGACGGCCCAGGCCTTGAAGGGAGCCAACTATGGCTACACCTTC.

This clonotype was found many times. The CDR3 DNA sequence: TGCGCCAGCAGCCAAGAAGCGTCACAGGGGGAGACCCAGTACTTC. Amino acids: CASSQEASQGETQYF. The gene calls are TRBV4-3 and TRBJ2-5, with TRBD1 matching 7 bases. Trimming took 0 bases from V and 5 from J; bases not matched to a gene: 6. CDR1 is LGHNA, CDR2 YSLEER, per germline. This CDR3 has 15 amino acids.

This clonotype occurred a few times. The chain couples TRBV19 to TRBJ1-5; D ambiguous. Germline V gene sequence: CDR1 LNHDA, CDR2 SQIVND (reference sequence). This CDR3 region has 15 residues. V lost 5 bases to trimming and J lost 11 bases, with 22 bases between them. CDR3 sequence reads: CASSPGDSHQETQHF. The CDR3 DNA reads TGTGCCAGTAGTCCCGGTGATAGCCACCAAGAGACCCAGCATTTT.

The chain employs TRBV2 and TRBJ2-5; no clear D gene. This CDR3 has 14 amino acids. Germline V gives CDR1 SNHLY, CDR2 FYNNEI. V shed 4 bases and J shed 1 base, with 10 bases lying between them. The CDR3 here is CASSVAALQETQYF. The CDR3 DNA follows: TGTGCCAGCAGTGTGGCTGCCCTCCAAGAGACCCAGTACTTC.

This chain uses TRBV7-3 with TRBJ2-3; D may be TRBD2 (5 bases). CDR3 length equals 15 residues. From germline, CDR1 is SGHTA and CDR2 FQGTGA. Trimming removed 6 bases from V and 2 bases from J, with 15 bases in between. The CDR3 protein is CASSLGRADTDTQYF. DNA for the CDR3: TGTGCCAGCAGTCTCGGAAGAGCGGACACAGATACGCAGTATTTT. Drawing the rest from reference TRBV7-3 and TRBJ2-3, the complete variable domain is GAGVSQTPSNKVTEKGKYVELRCDPISGHTALYWYRQSLGQGPEFLIYFQGTGAADDSGLPNDRFFAVRPEGSVSTLKIQRTERGDSAVYLCASSLGRADTDTQYFGPGTRLTVL.

The V gene is TRBV14, the J gene TRBJ1-3; no definite D call. CDR3 length: 17 residues. V shed 3 bases and J shed 4 bases, with 19 bases lying between them. Germline V gene lookup returns CDR1 SGHDN and CDR2 FVKESK. Here the CDR3 reads CASSHRLAGGPGNTIYF. In DNA form, the CDR3 reads TGTGCCAGCAGCCACAGACTAGCGGGAGGTCCGGGAAACACCATATATTTT.

This clonotype was counted between two and nine times. V gene TRBV14 combines with J gene TRBJ2-7; 9 bases map to TRBD2. Germline lookup yields CDR1 SGHDN and CDR2 FVKESK. The V segment lost 3 bases and the J segment 5 bases; nucleotides outside the gene matches: 8. This CDR3 has 15 amino acids. CDR3 DNA sequence: TGTGCCAGCAGCCAGAGGGCTAGCGGGAACGACGAGCAGTACTTC. Protein product: CASSQRASGNDEQYF.